This is a list of T cell receptor beta chains from one sample in a study of cytomegalovirus exposure and HLA in healthy donors. Clones were sequenced by immunoSEQ multiplex PCR, and TCRdb holds only the in-frame ones, with some missing. Of about 31,000 clones in the sample, just under 90% were seen once. The sequencing sample was made of PBMCs. These receptor sequences come from a boy younger than 18 in good health and CMV-seronegative. The CDR3 runs from the conserved cysteine through the conserved F or W. D genes are given only for firm matches. Not every row has a clone size; where given, it reads once, few, many or a size class.

V	D	J	size	CDR3	DNA
TRBV15	-	TRBJ2-5	-	CATSRTIRSAERETQYF	TGTGCCACCAGCAGGACTATTCGGTCAGCCGAGCGAGAGACCCAGTACTTC
TRBV9	-	TRBJ2-7	few	CASSVTDGDTYEQYF	TGTGCCAGCAGCGTAACCGACGGGGATACCTACGAGCAGTACTTC
TRBV19	-	TRBJ1-5	-	CASTWQGQPQPQHF	TGTGCCAGTACTTGGCAGGGACAACCTCAGCCCCAGCATTTT
TRBV10-1	-	TRBJ2-2	-	CASSESLTGYPNTGELFF	TGCGCCAGCAGTGAGTCCTTGACAGGATATCCTAACACCGGGGAGCTGTTTTTT
TRBV18	-	TRBJ2-5	-	CASSPGFGREETQYF	TGTGCCAGCTCACCAGGGTTTGGGAGAGAAGAGACCCAGTACTTC
TRBV7-2	-	TRBJ2-7	-	CASSLLGEAIIEQYF	TGTGCCAGCAGCTTGCTCGGCGAGGCCATAATTGAGCAGTACTTC
TRBV14	-	TRBJ1-3	-	CASSQDNRVDGGNTIYF	TGTGCCAGCAGCCAAGATAACAGGGTGGACGGTGGAAACACCATATATTTT
TRBV2	TRBD1	TRBJ2-3	-	CASGGLEDTQYF	TGTGCCTCAGGGGGCTTGGAAGATACGCAGTATTTT
TRBV2	-	TRBJ2-5	-	CASSGNRVETQYF	TGTGCCAGCAGTGGTAATCGCGTGGAGACCCAGTACTTC
TRBV7-8	-	TRBJ2-2	-	CASSLSGPTGRAGELFF	TGTGCCAGCAGCTTATCAGGGCCCACAGGGCGGGCCGGGGAGCTGTTTTTT
TRBV2	TRBD1	TRBJ2-1	once	CASRPGQGAYEQFF	TGTGCCAGCAGACCGGGACAGGGTGCGTATGAGCAGTTCTTC
TRBV5-4	TRBD2	TRBJ2-2	-	CASSFSGLAGGLTGELFF	TGTGCCAGCAGCTTTTCGGGACTAGCGGGGGGGCTCACCGGGGAGCTGTTTTTT
TRBV7-2	-	TRBJ1-2	-	CASSLIINYGYTF	TGTGCCAGCAGCTTAATAATAAACTATGGCTACACCTTC
TRBV13	TRBD2	TRBJ2-1	-	CASSGLIGLAGASEQFF	TGTGCCAGCAGCGGCCTAATAGGACTAGCGGGGGCGAGTGAGCAGTTCTTC
TRBV15	-	TRBJ2-5	-	CATSRQKETQYF	TGTGCCACCAGCAGACAGAAAGAGACCCAGTACTTC
TRBV2	TRBD1	TRBJ1-4	few	CASRGGQYNEKLFF	TGTGCCAGCAGAGGGGGACAGTATAATGAAAAACTGTTTTTT
TRBV6-1	TRBD1	TRBJ1-5	-	CASTDRVNQPQHF	TGTGCCAGCACTGACAGGGTCAATCAGCCCCAGCATTTT
TRBV15	-	TRBJ1-2	-	CATSRPTDRTNYGYTF	TGTGCCACCAGCAGACCGACCGACAGGACTAACTATGGCTACACCTTC